The 29 T cell receptor beta chains below were found in one sample sequenced in a study of spatial heterogeneity in lung cancer. Time point of the sample: sample taken at primary tumor resection. TCRdb passed the 5' RACE reads through MiXCR, listing each CDR3 protein once. This sample has several thousand distinct CDR3 sequences; 3% to 4% occur once, and the top ten carry more than 15%. Their specific antigens are unknown. Study-level points and caveats: Tumoral mutation counts were tracked by counts of expanded intratumoral alpha and beta TCRs.

Sequenced material: lung tumor tissue, taken at surgery. The receptors originated from a male donor with early-stage non-small cell lung cancer.

About this clonotype: A much larger clone differs from this one at a single base, so this may be a read error. The chain employs TRBV20-1 and TRBJ2-7; perhaps TRBD2 as D (7 bases). This CDR3 is 14 amino acids long. Germline loops: CDR1 DFQATT, CDR2 SNEGSKA (reference sequence). The CDR3 protein is CGARKGGGSYEQYF. In nucleotides, the CDR3 is TGCGGTGCTAGGAAGGGGGGGGGGAGTTACGAGCAGTACTTC.

This clonotype is medium-sized within its sample. The chain carries TRBV12-5 and TRBJ2-5, with D perhaps matching TRBD1 or TRBD2 (6 bases each). Trimming shortened V by 7 bases and J by 5 bases, and 11 bases separated the two germline ends. The CDR3 runs 12 residues. CDR1 and CDR2 (germline): LGHNT, FRNRAP. CDR3 region: CASARRGETQYF. The CDR3 coding sequence is TGTGCTAGTGCCCGGAGGGGGGAGACCCAGTACTTC. Based on the CDR3 plus reference TRBV12-5 and TRBJ2-5, the full variable domain is DARVTQTPRHKVTEMGQEVTMRCQPILGHNTVFWYRQTMMQGLELLAYFRNRAPLDDSGMPKDRFSAEMPDATLATLKIQPSEPRDSAVYFCASARRGETQYFGPGTRLLVL.

This clonotype was recorded at least ten times. The J gene is TRBJ1-4, the V gene TRBV27; D call uncertain. Germline V gene sequence: CDR1 MNHEY, CDR2 SMNVEV (reference sequence). This CDR3 is built from 14 residues. The V and J ends lost 3 bases and 3 bases respectively, with 8 bases between them. As DNA, the CDR3 is TGTGCCAGCAGTTTGTCGGGTCCTAATGAAAAACTGTTTTTT. This encodes CASSLSGPNEKLFF. Looking up the rest from reference TRBV27 and TRBJ1-4 gives the full variable domain: EAQVTQNPRYLITVTGKKLTVTCSQNMNHEYMSWYRQDPGLGLRQIYYSMNVEVTDKGDVPEGYKVSRKEKRNFPLILESPSPNQTSLYFCASSLSGPNEKLFFGSGTQLSVL.

In this sample, this clonotype turned up many times. V usage is TRBV25-1 and J usage is TRBJ2-3; a possible D gene is TRBD2 (5 bases). CDR3 size: 14 residues. Germline loops: CDR1 MGHDK, CDR2 SYGVNS. V was pared by 5 bases and J by 0 bases, with 9 bases between. The CDR3 is CASSRETSTDTQYF. CDR3 nucleotide sequence: TGTGCCAGCAGTAGGGAGACTAGCACAGATACGCAGTATTTT.

Judged by abundance, this clonotype is medium-sized. The V and J genes are TRBV9 and TRBJ2-3, with a weak D call TRBD1 (6 bases). Trimming pared 0 bases from V and 3 bases from J, leaving 8 bases between. The CDR3 extends over 14 amino acids. CDR1 is SGDLS and CDR2 is YYNGEE in the germline V gene. CDR3 sequence: CASSVDQGTDTQYF. The CDR3 region has the DNA TGTGCCAGCAGCGTAGATCAGGGGACAGATACGCAGTATTTT.

The table lists this clonotype with many counts. The genes are TRBV20-1 and TRBJ2-1, with D perhaps assigned TRBD1 or TRBD2 (6 bases each). Germline-derived CDR1 and CDR2 are DFQATT and SNEGSKA (reference sequence). CDR3 length: 16 residues. The V gene lost 0 bases and the J gene lost 10 bases, with 22 bases spanning the gap. CDR3 loop: CSARDRGRAVLQEQFF. The CDR3 nucleotides read TGCAGTGCTAGAGATCGGGGGCGGGCCGTCCTACAGGAGCAGTTCTTC.

Judged by abundance, this clonotype is medium-sized. The V gene is TRBV12-3 or TRBV12-4, the J gene TRBJ2-5; D is tentatively TRBD1 or TRBD2 (5 bases each). Trimming took 3 bases from V and 4 from J, leaving 9 bases between them. This CDR3 region has 13 residues. The CDR3 nucleotides read TGTGCCAGCAGTTTTGGGACCGGAGAGACCCAGTACTTC. Translated, it gives CASSFGTGETQYF.

This clonotype was seen many times. The V gene is TRBV30, the J gene TRBJ2-1, with 8 bases fitting TRBD1. V trimming: 4 bases; J trimming: 4 bases; junction bases outside the gene matches: 9. CDR3 size: 15 residues. In germline, CDR1 is GTSNPN, CDR2 SVGIG (reference sequence). For the CDR3, the DNA is TGTGCCTGGACGGCAGGGGGCTTTGGATACAATGAGCAGTTCTTC. Residues: CAWTAGGFGYNEQFF.

The chain uses TRBV27 and TRBJ2-7; 9 bases fit TRBD2. The germline V gene encodes CDR1 MNHEY and CDR2 SMNVEV (reference sequence). Germline trimming cut 3 bases from V and 2 bases from J; bases unmatched to any gene: 5. This CDR3 contains 15 residues. The CDR3 loop reads CASSFASGAPYEQYF. In nucleotides, the CDR3 is TGTGCCAGCAGTTTCGCTAGCGGGGCCCCCTACGAGCAGTACTTC.

There are many counts of this clonotype. The chain couples TRBV4-1 to TRBJ2-7, with D possibly matching TRBD1 (6 bases). This CDR3 region has 14 residues. The ends were cut back, 6 bases at V and 4 bases at J, with 16 bases in the middle. Germline CDR1 and CDR2: MGHRA and YSYEKL. The CDR3 loop reads CASSQIQGRYEQYF. CDR3 nucleotide sequence: TGCGCCAGCAGTCAAATACAGGGTCGATACGAGCAGTACTTC.

This clonotype came up many times. The chain recombines TRBV9 with TRBJ2-6, with D perhaps matching TRBD1 or TRBD2 (6 bases each). Germline loops: CDR1 SGDLS, CDR2 YYNGEE. Trimming removed 4 bases at V and 0 bases at J, with 26 bases between. There are 21 residues in the CDR3. CDR3 amino acids: CASSPVRGATGIISGANVLTF. DNA for the CDR3: TGTGCCAGCAGCCCAGTTAGGGGGGCGACAGGAATTATCTCTGGGGCCAACGTCCTGACTTTC.

This clonotype was counted ten times or more. V usage is TRBV20-1 and J usage is TRBJ2-3; 8 bases align to TRBD2. CDR1 and CDR2 from the germline V gene are DFQATT and SNEGSKA (reference sequence). The CDR3 has 15 amino acids. V lost 4 bases and J lost 9; bases outside the gene matches: 15. In nucleotides, the CDR3 is TGCAGTGCTATCCACGGGGCGGGAGGAGACGTAACGCAGTATTTT. Amino acids: CSAIHGAGGDVTQYF.

This clonotype is deemed medium-sized (0.01 to 0.1%). V gene TRBV7-9 combines with J gene TRBJ1-1; 7 bases match TRBD1. The CDR3 runs 13 residues. From germline, CDR1 is SEHNR and CDR2 FQNEAQ (reference sequence). Trimming cost V 4 bases and J 1 base; bases outside gene matches: 0. CDR3 region: CASSWDRNTEAFF. For the CDR3, the DNA is TGTGCCAGCAGCTGGGACAGGAACACTGAAGCTTTCTTT.

This clonotype has at least ten counts. The chain employs TRBV6-6 and TRBJ2-1; D gene unclear. V shed 5 bases and J shed 7 bases, with 15 bases lying between them. The CDR3 totals 14 residues. CDR1 is MNHNY and CDR2 is SVGAGI in the germline V gene (reference sequence). The CDR3 DNA is TGTGCCAGCAGTCGCTCGGCCCCTCCGAATGAGCAGTTCTTC. Translating gives CASSRSAPPNEQFF.

This clonotype was seen many times. The genes are TRBV5-4 and TRBJ1-6; D gene ambiguous. Per germline, CDR1 SGHNT and CDR2 YYREEE (reference sequence). The CDR3 spans 13 residues. Trimming took off 2 bases at V and 10 bases at J, with 10 bases between the two ends. The CDR3 nucleotides are TGTGCCAGCAGCTTTGGGGTTGAATCACCCCTCCACTTT. Translated: CASSFGVESPLHF.

This clonotype is termed medium-sized. This chain joins TRBV6-1 and TRBJ1-1; D uncertain. This CDR3 has 13 residues. Trimming took off 6 bases at V and 4 bases at J, with 12 bases between the two ends. Looked up from germline, CDR1 is MNHNS and CDR2 is SASEGT. This CDR3 is CASRSGGGTEAFF. DNA for the CDR3: TGTGCCAGCAGGTCCGGAGGAGGCACTGAAGCTTTCTTT.

By sample share, this clonotype is medium-sized. This chain joins TRBV7-2 and TRBJ1-1; 7 bases agree with TRBD1. This CDR3 comprises 14 residues. The V and J ends lost 3 bases and 2 bases, in that order; junction bases with no gene match: 3. Germline V gives CDR1 SGHTA, CDR2 FQGNSA. The CDR3 region has the DNA TGTGCCAGCAGCTTGGGGACAGCCAACACTGAAGCTTTCTTT. Protein: CASSLGTANTEAFF.

This clonotype was found many times. The V and J genes are TRBV11-2 and TRBJ2-2; D tentatively reads TRBD1 or TRBD2 (5 bases each). V was shortened by 4 bases and J by 2 bases, with 14 bases between the two germline ends. Germline V gene data show CDR1 as SGHAT and CDR2 as FQNNGV. There are 16 residues in the CDR3. The CDR3 loop is CASSSKRDVNTGELFF. In DNA form, the CDR3 reads TGTGCCAGCAGCTCAAAGAGGGACGTAAACACCGGGGAGCTGTTTTTT.

This clonotype was detected many times. The chain couples TRBV20-1 to TRBJ2-5, with D hard to call. The CDR3 extends over 12 amino acids. In germline, CDR1 is DFQATT, CDR2 SNEGSKA (reference sequence). V gave up 3 bases and J gave up 1 base, with 6 bases separating them. This CDR3 is CSASLRQETQYF. The DNA of the CDR3 is TGCAGTGCTAGTCTCCGCCAAGAGACCCAGTACTTC.

This clonotype rates as medium-sized. The CDR3 region is CASSQGVGNTIYF. The CDR3 DNA reads TGCGCCAGCAGCCAGGGAGTCGGGAACACCATATATTTT. This rearrangement joins TRBV10-2 to TRBJ1-3, with D possibly TRBD1 on 5 matching bases. CDR3 length equals 13 residues. Per germline, CDR1 WSHSY and CDR2 SAAADI. V was cut by 6 bases and J by 7 bases, with 13 bases left in between.

In this sample, this clonotype is medium-sized (0.01 to 0.1%). The gene calls are TRBV5-1 and TRBJ2-3; D gene unclear. The CDR3 is made up of 14 amino acids. In germline, CDR1 is SGHRS, CDR2 YFSETQ. V was shortened by 4 bases and J by 0 bases, with 9 bases between the two germline ends. DNA for the CDR3: TGCGCCAGCAGCGAGAGATCGAGCACAGATACGCAGTATTTT. Its translation: CASSERSSTDTQYF.

About this clonotype: A clone one base away is much larger, so this may be a read error. V usage is TRBV12-3 or TRBV12-4 and J usage is TRBJ1-2; maybe TRBD1 (6 bases). CDR3 length: 13 residues. CDR3 amino acids: CASSFPPRTANDF. The CDR3 nucleotides read TGTGCCAGCAGTTTCCCACCCCGGACAGCAAATGACTTC.

This clonotype was seen at least ten times. The chain joins TRBV5-4 to TRBJ1-1; D unclear. V was cut by 4 bases and J by 6 bases, with 19 bases left in between. The CDR3 contains 15 residues. The germline V gene has CDR1 SGHNT and CDR2 YYREEE (reference sequence). The CDR3 DNA follows: TGTGCCAGCAGCACCGACACAGCGTTTAGCTCTGAAGCTTTCTTT. It is translated as CASSTDTAFSSEAFF.

This clonotype was picked up many times. A much larger clone differs from this one at a single base, so this may be a read error. The chain couples TRBV7-9 to TRBJ2-3; 10 bases are shared with TRBD2. CDR3 length equals 14 residues. V shed 2 bases, J shed 5 bases, and the junction held 1 base outside the gene matches. The V gene's germline CDR1 is SEHNR and CDR2 FQNEAQ (reference sequence). CDR3 in amino acids: CASSLRLAGDTQYF. The CDR3 nucleotides read TGTGCCAGCAGCTTACGACTAGCGGGAGATACGCAGTATTTT.

This clonotype was seen ten or more times. The chain uses TRBV3-1 and TRBJ2-7, with 7 positions matching TRBD2. V was clipped by 2 bases and J by 1 base; unmatched bases: 5. The CDR3 has 15 amino acids. Per germline, CDR1 LGHDT and CDR2 YNNKEL (reference sequence). DNA of the CDR3: TGTGCCAGCAGCCAAATGGCGGGAGAATCCTACGAGCAGTACTTC. This sequence encodes CASSQMAGESYEQYF.

This clonotype appeared many times. The chain's CDR3 is CSATTQGAYYGYTF. The CDR3 coding sequence is TGCAGTGCTACCACACAGGGGGCGTACTATGGCTACACCTTC. J is TRBJ1-2 and V is TRBV20-1; 9 nucleotides align to TRBD1. The germline gives CDR1 DFQATT, CDR2 SNEGSKA (reference sequence). J lost 3 bases, V lost 4 bases, and 6 bases had no gene match. This CDR3 is built from 14 residues.

In this sample, this clonotype is medium-sized. The chain combines TRBV13 with TRBJ1-2, with D possibly matching TRBD1 (6 bases). The length of the CDR3 is 15 residues. The germline V gene encodes CDR1 PRHDT and CDR2 FYEKMQ (reference sequence). Trimming stripped 4 bases from V and 6 bases from J, with 18 bases between. Here the CDR3 DNA reads TGTGCCAGCAGCTATGACAGGTCTCCCGGGGATGGCTACACCTTC. This codes for CASSYDRSPGDGYTF.

This clonotype is medium-sized within its sample. In DNA, the CDR3 is TGCGCCAGCAGCCAAAGTGGACAGGGGGGCACTGAAGCTTTCTTT. Protein sequence: CASSQSGQGGTEAFF. The rearrangement uses TRBV4-1 and TRBJ1-1; 10 positions match TRBD1. This CDR3 region has 15 residues. V trimming: 2 bases; J trimming: 4 bases; junction bases outside the gene matches: 4. CDR1 MGHRA and CDR2 YSYEKL come from the germline V gene.

By share, this clonotype ranks as large. The chain couples TRBV9 to TRBJ1-1; TRBD1 aligns across 7 bases. The CDR3 contains 13 residues. V dropped 5 bases and J dropped 4; count of bases not matched to a gene: 5. The germline V gene has CDR1 SGDLS and CDR2 YYNGEE. The CDR3 sequence is CASRAGGSTEAFF. The CDR3 region has the DNA TGTGCCAGCAGGGCAGGGGGATCCACTGAAGCTTTCTTT.